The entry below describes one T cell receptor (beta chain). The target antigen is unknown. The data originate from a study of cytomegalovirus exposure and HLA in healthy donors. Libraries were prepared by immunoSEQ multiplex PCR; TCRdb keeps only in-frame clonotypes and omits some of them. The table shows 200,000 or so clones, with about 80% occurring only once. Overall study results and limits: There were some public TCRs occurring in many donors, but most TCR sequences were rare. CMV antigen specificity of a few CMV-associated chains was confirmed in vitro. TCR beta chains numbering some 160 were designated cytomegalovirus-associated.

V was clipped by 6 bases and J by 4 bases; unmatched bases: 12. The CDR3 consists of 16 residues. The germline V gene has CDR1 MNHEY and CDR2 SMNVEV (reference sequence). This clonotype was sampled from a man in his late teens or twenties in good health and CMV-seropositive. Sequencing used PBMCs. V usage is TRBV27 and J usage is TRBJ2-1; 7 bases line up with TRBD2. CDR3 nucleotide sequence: TGTGCCAGCAGGTCTTTCGCGGGGGTGGGGTACAATGAGCAGTTCTTC. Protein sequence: CASRSFAGVGYNEQFF.